This section outlines one T cell receptor beta chain sequence together with its context. The data were obtained in a study of blood T cell repertoires in COVID-19. The overall study: Donors in the United States, Italy and Spain gave samples during acute or convalescent COVID-19. PBMCs, B-cell-depleted T cells, or T cells were the source of the cDNA or gDNA that made up the material.

Only in-frame clones appear in the TCRdb table, and some are missing; sequencing was by immunoSEQ multiplex PCR. The sample includes hundreds of thousands of clones, about nine tenths of them seen just once. Patients from Seattle were sampled longitudinally, starting during active infection. The CDR3 sequence is 13 residues long. The V end lost 5 bases, the J end lost 4 bases, and 9 bases lay between the germline ends. Germline CDR1 and CDR2: MRHNA and SNTAGT. Sample: peripheral blood. The chain carries TRBV6-4 and TRBJ1-5, with D tentatively TRBD1 (5 bases). This receptor was identified in a woman in her 30s with COVID-19, enrolled during active disease. The CDR3 nucleotides read TGTGCCAGCAGTAGCGACAGAAATCAGCCCCAGCATTTT. This gives the protein CASSSDRNQPQHF.